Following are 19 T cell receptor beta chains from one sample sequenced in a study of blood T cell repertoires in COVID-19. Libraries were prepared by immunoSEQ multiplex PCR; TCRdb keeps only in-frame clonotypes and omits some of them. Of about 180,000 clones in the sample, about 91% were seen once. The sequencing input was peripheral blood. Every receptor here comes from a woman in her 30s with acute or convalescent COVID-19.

CDR3 nucleotide sequence: TGCGCCAGCAGGGTACTGGGCTCGGTGGAGGCCCAGTACTTC. Protein product: CASRVLGSVEAQYF. The chain employs TRBV5-1 and TRBJ2-5, with a tentative D call TRBD2 (5 bases). Germline V gene data show CDR1 as SGHRS and CDR2 as YFSETQ. This CDR3 has 14 residues. V was clipped by 5 bases and J by 9 bases, with 20 bases between them.

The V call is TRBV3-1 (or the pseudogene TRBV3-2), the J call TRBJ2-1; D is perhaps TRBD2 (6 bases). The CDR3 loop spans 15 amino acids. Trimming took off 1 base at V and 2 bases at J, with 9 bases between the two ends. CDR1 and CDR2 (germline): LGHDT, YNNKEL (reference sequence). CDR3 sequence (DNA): TGTGCCAGCAGCCAAGCGACGGGGGCCTACAATGAGCAGTTCTTC. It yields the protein CASSQATGAYNEQFF.

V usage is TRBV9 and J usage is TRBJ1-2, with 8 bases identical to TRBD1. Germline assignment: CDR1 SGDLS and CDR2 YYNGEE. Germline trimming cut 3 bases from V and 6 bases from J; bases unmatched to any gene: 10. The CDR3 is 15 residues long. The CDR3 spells CASSGNRGIWDGYTF. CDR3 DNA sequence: TGTGCCAGCAGCGGCAACAGGGGGATCTGGGATGGCTACACCTTC.

For the CDR3, the DNA is TGTGCCAGCAGTCGTAACTATGGCTACACCTTC. Protein sequence: CASSRNYGYTF. This chain connects TRBV25-1 to TRBJ1-2; D gene ambiguous. CDR1 MGHDK and CDR2 SYGVNS come from the germline V gene. This CDR3 is 11 amino acids long. Trimming pared 5 bases from V and 1 base from J, leaving 2 bases between.

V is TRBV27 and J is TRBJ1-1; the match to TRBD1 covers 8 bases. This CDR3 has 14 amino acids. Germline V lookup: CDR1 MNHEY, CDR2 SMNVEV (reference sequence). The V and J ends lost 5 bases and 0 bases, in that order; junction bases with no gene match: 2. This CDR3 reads CASSRDRLNTEAFF. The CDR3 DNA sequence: TGTGCCAGCAGTCGGGACAGGTTGAACACTGAAGCTTTCTTT.

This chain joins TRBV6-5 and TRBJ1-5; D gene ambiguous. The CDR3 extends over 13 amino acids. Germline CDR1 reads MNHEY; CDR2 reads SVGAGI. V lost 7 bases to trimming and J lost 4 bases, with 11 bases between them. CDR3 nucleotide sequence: TGTGCCAGCATCAGGACGGGGAATCAGCCCCAGCATTTT. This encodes CASIRTGNQPQHF.

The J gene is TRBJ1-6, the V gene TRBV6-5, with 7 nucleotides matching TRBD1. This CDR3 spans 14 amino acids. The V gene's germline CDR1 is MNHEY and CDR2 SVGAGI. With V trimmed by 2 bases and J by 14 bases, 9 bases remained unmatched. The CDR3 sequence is CASSYHQGDLALHF. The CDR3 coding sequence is TGTGCCAGCAGTTACCACCAGGGGGATTTGGCCCTCCACTTT.

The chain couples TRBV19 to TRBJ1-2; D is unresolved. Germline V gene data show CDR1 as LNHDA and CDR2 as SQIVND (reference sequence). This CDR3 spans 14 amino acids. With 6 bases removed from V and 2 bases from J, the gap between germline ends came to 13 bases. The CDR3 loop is CASRETNINYGYTF. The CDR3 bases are TGTGCCAGTAGGGAGACTAACATCAACTATGGCTACACCTTC.

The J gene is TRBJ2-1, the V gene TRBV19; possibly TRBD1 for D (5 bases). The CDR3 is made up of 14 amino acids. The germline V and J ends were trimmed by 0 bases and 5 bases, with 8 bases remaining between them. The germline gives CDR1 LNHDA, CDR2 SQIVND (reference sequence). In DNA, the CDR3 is TGTGCCAGTAGTATAGATGGGGCAAACAATGAGCAGTTCTTC. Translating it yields CASSIDGANNEQFF.

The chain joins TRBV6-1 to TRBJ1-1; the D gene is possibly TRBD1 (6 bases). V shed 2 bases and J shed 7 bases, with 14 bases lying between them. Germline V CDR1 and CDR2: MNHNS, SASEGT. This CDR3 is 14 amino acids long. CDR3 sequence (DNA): TGTGCCAGCAGTGAACGGTATAGGGGGATTGAAGCTTTCTTT. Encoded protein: CASSERYRGIEAFF.

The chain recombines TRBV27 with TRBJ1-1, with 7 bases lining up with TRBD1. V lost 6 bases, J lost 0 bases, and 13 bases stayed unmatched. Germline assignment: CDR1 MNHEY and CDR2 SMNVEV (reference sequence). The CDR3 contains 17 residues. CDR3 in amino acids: CASSKGTDVFMNTEAFF. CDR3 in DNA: TGTGCCAGCAGCAAGGGGACAGATGTATTCATGAACACTGAAGCTTTCTTT.

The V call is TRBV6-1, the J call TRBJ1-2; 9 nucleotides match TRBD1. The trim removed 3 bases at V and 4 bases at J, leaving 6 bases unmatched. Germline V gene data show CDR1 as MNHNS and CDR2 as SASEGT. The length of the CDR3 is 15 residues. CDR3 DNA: TGTGCCAGCAGTGATGTCCGGACAGGGGCCTATGGCTACACCTTC. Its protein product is CASSDVRTGAYGYTF.

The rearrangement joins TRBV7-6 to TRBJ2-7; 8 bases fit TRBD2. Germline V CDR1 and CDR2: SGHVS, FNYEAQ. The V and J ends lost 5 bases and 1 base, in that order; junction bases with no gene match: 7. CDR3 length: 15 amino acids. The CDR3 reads CASSLAGGGSYEQYF. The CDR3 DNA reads TGTGCCAGCAGCCTCGCGGGCGGGGGGTCCTACGAGCAGTACTTC. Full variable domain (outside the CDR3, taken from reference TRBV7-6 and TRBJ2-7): GAGVSQSPRYKVTKRGQDVALRCDPISGHVSLYWYRQALGQGPEFLTYFNYEAQQDKSGLPNDRFSAERPEGSISTLTIQRTEQRDSAMYRCASSLAGGGSYEQYFGPGTRLTVT.

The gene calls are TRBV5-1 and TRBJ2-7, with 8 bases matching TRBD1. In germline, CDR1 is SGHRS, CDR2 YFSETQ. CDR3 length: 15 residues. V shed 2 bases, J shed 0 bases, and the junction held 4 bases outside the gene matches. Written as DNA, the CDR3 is TGCGCCAGCAGCTTCGGGGACAGGAGCTCCTACGAGCAGTACTTC. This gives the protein CASSFGDRSSYEQYF.

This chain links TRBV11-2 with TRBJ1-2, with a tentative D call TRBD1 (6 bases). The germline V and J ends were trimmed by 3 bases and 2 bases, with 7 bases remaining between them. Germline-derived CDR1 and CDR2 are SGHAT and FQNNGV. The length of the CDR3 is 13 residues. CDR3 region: CASSFQGNYGYTF. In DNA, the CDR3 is TGTGCCAGCAGCTTTCAGGGGAACTATGGCTACACCTTC. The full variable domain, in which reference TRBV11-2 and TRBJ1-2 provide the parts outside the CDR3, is EAGVAQSPRYKIIEKRQSVAFWCNPISGHATLYWYQQILGQGPKLLIQFQNNGVVDDSQLPKDRFSAERLKGVDSTLKIQPAKLEDSAVYLCASSFQGNYGYTFGSGTRLTVV.

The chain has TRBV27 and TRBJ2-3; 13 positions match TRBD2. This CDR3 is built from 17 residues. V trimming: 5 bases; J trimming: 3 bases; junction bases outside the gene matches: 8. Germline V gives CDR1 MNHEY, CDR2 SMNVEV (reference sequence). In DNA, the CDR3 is TGTGCCAGCAGTACCAGGACTAGCGGGAGTAGGACAGATACGCAGTATTTT. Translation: CASSTRTSGSRTDTQYF.

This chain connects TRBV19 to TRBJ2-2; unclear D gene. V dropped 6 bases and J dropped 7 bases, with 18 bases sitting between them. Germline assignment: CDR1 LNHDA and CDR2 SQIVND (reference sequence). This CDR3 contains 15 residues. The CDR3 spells CASRYSFSSGGELFF. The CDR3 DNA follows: TGTGCCAGTAGGTACAGCTTCTCGAGTGGCGGGGAGCTGTTTTTT.

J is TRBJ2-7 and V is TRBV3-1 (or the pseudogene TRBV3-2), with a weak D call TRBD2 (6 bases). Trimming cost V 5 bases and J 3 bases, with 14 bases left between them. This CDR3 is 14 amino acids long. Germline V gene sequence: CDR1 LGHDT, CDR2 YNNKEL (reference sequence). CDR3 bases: TGTGCCAGCAGCGGGGGACTCCGCGGCTACGAGCAGTACTTC. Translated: CASSGGLRGYEQYF.

The CDR3 bases are TGTGCCAGCAGCCAAGGACTCACAGAGACCCAGTACTTC. Translation gives CASSQGLTETQYF. The chain links TRBV28 to TRBJ2-5; D possibly corresponds to TRBD2 (5 bases). From germline, CDR1 is MDHEN and CDR2 SYDVKM. The CDR3 length is 13 residues. Deletions cut 6 bases from V and 4 bases from J, with 12 bases between.